These T cell receptor beta chains were read from a single sample in a study of PD-1 blockade in classical Hodgkin lymphoma. The table came from immunoSEQ multiplex PCR; TCRdb's copy has only in-frame clones and leaves some out. The sample has roughly 68,000 clones, 93% seen once. The material sequenced was peripheral blood mononuclear cells (PBMCs). The receptors derive from a human donor with classical Hodgkin lymphoma. Each CDR3 is given with its conserved first and last residue. The order of the fields is D gene, J gene, clone size, V gene, CDR3 DNA, CDR3 protein. A D gene is named only where the DNA matches it firmly. Size values are once, few and many counts, or a class for expanded clones, and some rows have none.

d_gene: NA; j_gene: TRBJ1-1; abundance: NA; v_gene: TRBV13; CDR3nt: TGTGCCAGCAGCTTAAGGGAGGGCACTGAAGCTTTCTTT; CDR3aa: CASSLREGTEAFF
d_gene: NA; j_gene: TRBJ1-4; abundance: NA; v_gene: TRBV5-6; CDR3nt: TGTGCCAGCAGCTTGCAGGGCCCCAATGAAAAACTGTTTTTT; CDR3aa: CASSLQGPNEKLFF
d_gene: NA; j_gene: TRBJ2-7; abundance: NA; v_gene: TRBV7-6; CDR3nt: TGTGCCAGCAGCTTAGGTCCCAGCCCAAAGAATTACGAGCAGTACTTC; CDR3aa: CASSLGPSPKNYEQYF
d_gene: NA; j_gene: TRBJ1-2; abundance: once; v_gene: TRBV6-1; CDR3nt: TGTGCCAGCAGTGAAGCTTATGGCTACACCTTC; CDR3aa: CASSEAYGYTF
d_gene: NA; j_gene: TRBJ1-1; abundance: NA; v_gene: TRBV4-2; CDR3nt: TGTGCCAGCAGCCAAGATGGGGCACTCAACACTGAAGCTTTCTTT; CDR3aa: CASSQDGALNTEAFF
d_gene: NA; j_gene: TRBJ1-1; abundance: NA; v_gene: TRBV5-1; CDR3nt: TGCGCCAGCAGCTACGGTGGCTTGCGGCAGCGGTTGAACACTGAAGCTTTCTTT; CDR3aa: CASSYGGLRQRLNTEAFF
d_gene: NA; j_gene: TRBJ2-7; abundance: NA; v_gene: TRBV5-1; CDR3nt: TGCGCCAGCAGCTTTAACCTCTACGAGCAGTACTTC; CDR3aa: CASSFNLYEQYF
d_gene: TRBD1; j_gene: TRBJ2-2; abundance: NA; v_gene: TRBV15; CDR3nt: TGTGCCACCAGCGCACGCGACAGGGTTGTGTCCGGGGAGCTGTTTTTT; CDR3aa: CATSARDRVVSGELFF
d_gene: NA; j_gene: TRBJ1-1; abundance: NA; v_gene: TRBV7-2; CDR3nt: TGTGCCAGCAGCTTAGGGACTAAAGCTTTCTTT; CDR3aa: CASSLGTKAFF
d_gene: NA; j_gene: TRBJ1-5; abundance: few; v_gene: TRBV4-3; CDR3nt: TGCGCCAGCAGCCAGGAAACAGGAAGCAATCAGCCCCAGCATTTT; CDR3aa: CASSQETGSNQPQHF
d_gene: TRBD1; j_gene: TRBJ2-7; abundance: few; v_gene: TRBV29-1; CDR3nt: TGCAGCGTTGAAGGGACAGGGGGAAGTGAGCAGTACTTC; CDR3aa: CSVEGTGGSEQYF
d_gene: NA; j_gene: TRBJ2-7; abundance: NA; v_gene: TRBV12-2; CDR3nt: TGTGATAAGACGTACTACGAGCAGTACTTC; CDR3aa: CDKTYYEQYF
d_gene: NA; j_gene: TRBJ1-2; abundance: NA; v_gene: TRBV5-1; CDR3nt: TGCGCCAGCAGCTCCCCGGACAGCTATGGCTACACCTTC; CDR3aa: CASSSPDSYGYTF
d_gene: NA; j_gene: TRBJ2-7; abundance: NA; v_gene: TRBV4-2; CDR3nt: TGTGCCAGCAGCCAAACACGGGACGGAGCCTACGAGCAGTACTTC; CDR3aa: CASSQTRDGAYEQYF
d_gene: TRBD2; j_gene: TRBJ2-3; abundance: NA; v_gene: TRBV7-9; CDR3nt: TGTGCCAGCTCCCCTACTAGCGGGAGGACAGATACGCAGTATTTT; CDR3aa: CASSPTSGRTDTQYF
d_gene: TRBD2; j_gene: TRBJ2-5; abundance: NA; v_gene: TRBV9; CDR3nt: TGTGCCAGCAGCGAGGGTAGCGGGGGGGAGACCCAGTACTTC; CDR3aa: CASSEGSGGETQYF
d_gene: TRBD2; j_gene: TRBJ2-3; abundance: NA; v_gene: TRBV19; CDR3nt: TGTGCCAGCGGCCTAGCGGTAGATACGCAGTATTTT; CDR3aa: CASGLAVDTQYF
d_gene: NA; j_gene: TRBJ2-7; abundance: NA; v_gene: TRBV11-3; CDR3nt: TGTGCCAGCAGCTTAGACCAGTCCTACGAGCAGTACTTC; CDR3aa: CASSLDQSYEQYF
d_gene: NA; j_gene: TRBJ1-2; abundance: NA; v_gene: TRBV2; CDR3nt: TGTGCCAGCAGTAGGGGTAACTATGGCTACACCTTC; CDR3aa: CASSRGNYGYTF
d_gene: TRBD2; j_gene: TRBJ2-1; abundance: NA; v_gene: TRBV10-3; CDR3nt: TGTGCCATCAGTGATTCGGGGCGGGAGGGCTTTAGCTCCTACAATGAGCAGTTCTTC; CDR3aa: CAISDSGREGFSSYNEQFF
d_gene: NA; j_gene: TRBJ2-7; abundance: few; v_gene: TRBV25-1; CDR3nt: TGTGCCAGCAGTCGGCCGGGCTCCTACGAGCAGTACTTC; CDR3aa: CASSRPGSYEQYF
d_gene: TRBD1; j_gene: TRBJ1-3; abundance: NA; v_gene: TRBV11-2; CDR3nt: TGTGCCAGCAGCTTAGGGGCGGACAGGAGCTCCTTCTCTGGAAACACCATATATTTT; CDR3aa: CASSLGADRSSFSGNTIYF
d_gene: TRBD1; j_gene: TRBJ2-1; abundance: NA; v_gene: TRBV6-1; CDR3nt: TGTGCCAGCCGTGCCGGGACAGGGTACTACAATGAGCAGTTCTTC; CDR3aa: CASRAGTGYYNEQFF
d_gene: NA; j_gene: TRBJ1-3; abundance: NA; v_gene: TRBV2; CDR3nt: TGTGCCAGCAGGCGCCGGGAAAGCTCTGGAAACACCATATATTTT; CDR3aa: CASRRRESSGNTIYF
d_gene: TRBD1; j_gene: TRBJ1-2; abundance: NA; v_gene: TRBV28; CDR3nt: TGTGCCAGCAGTTTAGGGACAGGGGGCCGAAGCTACACCTTC; CDR3aa: CASSLGTGGRSYTF
d_gene: NA; j_gene: TRBJ2-7; abundance: NA; v_gene: TRBV28; CDR3nt: TGTGCCAGCAGTTTAATGCGGGGGACAGGACCTACGAAGCAGTACTTC; CDR3aa: CASSLMRGTGPTKQYF
d_gene: NA; j_gene: TRBJ2-7; abundance: NA; v_gene: TRBV7-2; CDR3nt: TGTGCCAGCAGCTTATCCTACGAGCAGTACTTC; CDR3aa: CASSLSYEQYF
d_gene: NA; j_gene: TRBJ1-1; abundance: NA; v_gene: TRBV6-6; CDR3nt: TGTGCCAGCAGCCCCCGGTACAGAAACACTGAAGCTTTCTTT; CDR3aa: CASSPRYRNTEAFF
d_gene: NA; j_gene: TRBJ1-2; abundance: NA; v_gene: TRBV11-2; CDR3nt: TGTGCCAGCAGCTTAGGGCAGATCTATGGCTACACCTTC; CDR3aa: CASSLGQIYGYTF
d_gene: TRBD1; j_gene: TRBJ1-3; abundance: NA; v_gene: TRBV18; CDR3nt: TGTGCCAGCTCACCGGGACAGGGGATCTCTGGAAACACCATATATTTT; CDR3aa: CASSPGQGISGNTIYF
d_gene: NA; j_gene: TRBJ2-7; abundance: once; v_gene: TRBV5-4; CDR3nt: TGTGCCAGCAGCCTTGATGGCTACGAGCAGTACTTC; CDR3aa: CASSLDGYEQYF
d_gene: TRBD1; j_gene: TRBJ1-2; abundance: NA; v_gene: TRBV6-6; CDR3nt: TGTGCCAGCAGTTCACAGGGGCACTATGGCTACACCTTC; CDR3aa: CASSSQGHYGYTF
d_gene: TRBD2; j_gene: TRBJ2-1; abundance: NA; v_gene: TRBV2; CDR3nt: TGTGCCAGCAGGGCTAACCTAGCGGGACTTTACAATGAGCAGTTCTTC; CDR3aa: CASRANLAGLYNEQFF
d_gene: NA; j_gene: TRBJ1-1; abundance: NA; v_gene: TRBV5-1; CDR3nt: TGCGCCACCAGCCCTCAGGGGTCGGTGAACACTGAAGCTTTCTTT; CDR3aa: CATSPQGSVNTEAFF
d_gene: NA; j_gene: TRBJ1-4; abundance: NA; v_gene: TRBV6-1; CDR3nt: TGTGCCAGCAGTGAACGGGGAGAAAAACTGTTTTTT; CDR3aa: CASSERGEKLFF
d_gene: NA; j_gene: TRBJ2-3; abundance: NA; v_gene: TRBV29-1; CDR3nt: TGCAGCGCCGGCACAGATACGCAGTATTTT; CDR3aa: CSAGTDTQYF
d_gene: NA; j_gene: TRBJ2-4; abundance: NA; v_gene: TRBV19; CDR3nt: TGTGCCAGTAGCCAAAACGGGCAGGGGTTTACCAAAAACATTCAGTACTTC; CDR3aa: CASSQNGQGFTKNIQYF
d_gene: NA; j_gene: TRBJ1-1; abundance: once; v_gene: TRBV6-5; CDR3nt: TGTGCCAGCACCTTACGTGGGGCGGGTGAAGCTTTCTTT; CDR3aa: CASTLRGAGEAFF